This TCR beta chain comes out of a study of blood T cell repertoires in COVID-19. The protocol was immunoSEQ multiplex PCR, while the TCRdb copy is restricted to in-frame clones and leaves out a portion. In the table there are a few hundred thousand clones, roughly 90% of which are singletons. Trimming pared 4 bases from V and 1 base from J, leaving 13 bases between. Germline CDR1 reads SQVTM; CDR2 reads ANQGSEA. The CDR3 contains 14 residues. The sequence came from a woman aged 25 to 45 who had recovered from COVID-19. The sample comprised PBMCs or T cells enriched from blood (not recorded which). V usage is TRBV29-1 and J usage is TRBJ1-1; TRBD1 is a possible D gene (6 bases). The CDR3 region is CSVAGHSKNTEAFF. The CDR3 nucleotides read TGCAGCGTTGCGGGACACTCAAAGAACACTGAAGCTTTCTTT.